This TCR beta chain was documented in a study of shared clonotypes between healthy human individuals (dated by TCRdb to the early 2020s). In the study overall: A couple of women and a few men aged 18 to 49 years were included in the cohort. Different laboratories and diverse techniques were used to prepare libraries and sequence TCR repertoires, to increase sequencing depth and limit assay-specific biases. For each donor, three plates each were used for CD4 naive and CD4 memory, two plates were used for CD8 naive, and one plate was used for CD8 memory. Blood TCR repertoires of roughly 5 healthy adults were deeply sequenced to estimate repertoire size and the extent of clonotype sharing between individuals. Each donor's leukapheresis produced roughly between roughly 0.85 and 9.5 billion PBMCs.

Using the deep immunoSEQ assay, multiplex PCR amplified TCR CDR3 regions from genomic DNA. Extracted genomic DNA from each cell subset was spread evenly across all wells of several immunoSEQ 96-well plates, with each plate serving as a replicate. For sorted subsets, around 200 ng genomic DNA, equal to 30,000 or so T cell genomes, was loaded into each replicate PCR. Purified libraries were quantified with a Qubit 3.0 fluorometer, sized on a Bioanalyzer 2100, and re-quantified with the KAPA Library Quantification kit. Every immunoSEQ 96-well plate was sequenced on a dedicated single-read 150-cycle Illumina NextSeq 550 flow cell. In the paper's pipeline: Because the immunoSEQ output held only junctional sequences and lacked quality scores, the filtering could not match the filtering applied to full-length reads. Sequences were annotated with PyIR, a Python wrapper for IgBLAST v1.9, using IMGT germline references to assign V/J genes and CDR3. Any read was removed if the V/J assignment was weak (E-value above 1e-6), the CDR3 was missing, or the read contained stop codons, out-of-frame junctions, or ambiguous translated residues. V3J clonotypes were defined as sequences sharing an identical inferred V gene, J gene, and CDR3 amino acid sequence. The percentage overlap between two repertoires was calculated by dividing the number of shared unique clonotypes by the size of the smaller repertoire. Repertoire richness was assessed with RTK rarefaction, the Chao1 estimator, and Recon v2.1 estimates of unobserved clonotypes. Generation probabilities for all TCRbeta clonotypes obtained by the gDNA method from a handful of donors were computed using OLGA. Held by TCRdb, this immuneACCESS table contains in-frame sequences only and omits some clones. Under half of the omission traces to an unresolved V gene where checked; the cause of the rest is unknown. V and J calls and clone size are given by that table; D and trimming were obtained from the DNA. The sample data list about 380,000 clones, and just over 95% of these were observed just once. The ten largest clones capture approximately 0.32% of the sample.

Overall study outcomes, separate from this receptor: Larger estimated clonotype richness was generally found for naive subsets than for memory subsets. The small number of donors limited the genetic and exposure-history diversity represented. Rarefaction of sorted-subset datasets indicated incomplete sequencing despite the large sequencing depth. Clonotypes shared by all four sorted-subset donors showed higher generation probabilities than non-shared clonotypes. Pairwise subsampling indicated that sequencing depth was expected to affect the degree of clonotype sharing among donors. Sharing across a few donors was observed for about 5% of naive CD4, under 4% of naive CD8, around 2.5% of memory CD4, and approximately 0.41% of memory CD8 clonotypes. Sampling was limited to blood, and TCR repertoires in tissue likely differ from TCR repertoires in blood.

This clone occurred once. Its antigen is not yet known. The sample holds no much larger clone one base away, and base qualities are not on file. The donors were healthy, HIV-negative adults who had no recently reported acute infections or vaccinations. All donors were Caucasian adults living in Nashville, Tennessee, USA. CD8 memory samples combined magnetically selected CD45RO+ cells with CCR7-negative CD45RA+ effector memory (TemRA) cells. After blood collection by leukapheresis, PBMCs were isolated using Ficoll-Histopaque density gradient centrifugation and then cryopreserved in the vapor phase of liquid nitrogen. Analytical flow cytometry was used to check the purity and quantity of each magnetically sorted T cell population. Genomic DNA was isolated from each sorted fraction and quantified by UV absorbance on a Nanodrop 2000c. The CDR3 contains 18 residues, cysteine and phenylalanine counted. Of all the DNA, just the CDR3 is kept, 54 bases in frame from base 1. CDR1 SNHLY and CDR2 FYNNEI are derived from the germline V gene. Unmatched junction bases come to 10, with V trimmed by 3 bases and J by 6 bases.

Sequencing was carried out using memory CD8+ T cells sorted from blood. The cell subset or site label on this specimen signifies: CD45RO+ cells pooled with CCR7-negative TemRA cells. The clonotype originates from a man younger than 45 in good health. The rearranged chain carries TRBV2 and TRBJ2-2; TRBD2 fits 13 bases in the junction. The sequenced DNA: TGTGCCAGCAGTGAGGGACTAGCGGGAACCCTAATGGCCGGGGAGCTGTTTTTT. The encoded protein is CASSEGLAGTLMAGELFF.